The present T cell receptor (beta chain) was sequenced within a study of shared clonotypes between healthy human individuals. Trimming removed 1 base from V and 6 bases from J, with 13 bases in between. The germline CDR1 and CDR2 sequences are SGHVS and FNYEAQ. The CDR3 spans 15 residues. Study-wide results and limits: Represented diversity (both genetic and exposure-history) was limited by the small number of donors.

TCRdb keeps only in-frame clones here, not all; method: immunoSEQ multiplex PCR. This table has around 2,100,000 clones, about 95% appearing once. Naive-designated CD8 cells lacked CD45RO, were positively enriched for CCR7, and omitted terminally differentiated effector memory CD45RA+ cells. Points on this clone: Its target is unknown.

This clonotype was sampled from a man between 18 and 35 years old in good health. The chain has TRBV7-6 and TRBJ2-1, with TRBD1 as a possible D gene (6 bases). The sample consisted of naive CD8+ T cells sorted from blood. The CDR3 sequence: CASSLDEGQLNEQFF. The CDR3 DNA reads TGTGCCAGCAGCTTAGACGAGGGACAACTCAATGAGCAGTTCTTC.